Detailed here is one T cell receptor (beta chain). Its specific antigen is unknown. No per-base quality is available; no much larger clone lies one base away. The sample's time point label, in plain terms: about 28 days (+/-7) after the second vaccine dose. AZD1222 recipients given second doses at about 4 weeks or at about 12 weeks were pooled, since spike-specific TCR depth and breadth were not found to differ between the two schedules. Samples from vaccinated people were obtained from the UK trials COV001 and COV002, which included a single-blind randomized controlled phase 2/3 trial of AZD1222 (ChAdOx1 nCoV-19) in healthy adults. Trial participant PBMC samples were collected at day 0 and day 28 after the second dose for TCRbeta chain sequencing. These data originate in a study of T cell responses to AZD1222 COVID-19 vaccine (dated by TCRdb to the early 2020s). About the full investigation: A total of approximately 240 trial participants underwent TCR sequencing, of whom 207 received two doses of AZD1222 and some 26 received two doses of the MenACWY control vaccine. Trial participants were enrolled by age into 18-55, 56-69 and 70-plus year subgroups, with about 150, 27 and 61 TCR-sequenced participants respectively.

The CDR3 regions of human TCRbeta chains were analyzed by immunosequencing. Under the source paper's analysis protocol: TCRs in the repertoires were matched against a reference library of SARS-CoV-2-specific TCRs that had been generated with the MIRA antigen-specificity platform. Breadth was defined as the fraction of unique TCRs that were SARS-CoV-2-associated. Depth was defined as the fraction of total T cells that were SARS-CoV-2-associated. Using the MIRA data, each spike-specific TCR was assigned both to the spike region to which the TCR was reactive and to a CD4 or CD8 class. Log10-transformed breadth and depth values were compared by one-way ANOVA with Sidak's multiple comparisons tests. In its TCRdb copy, this immuneACCESS table keeps in-frame sequences only and misses some clones. Where compared with another copy, unresolved V genes explain less than half of these, and the others have no known cause. The V and J calls and the clone size are those of that table, but D and trimming were determined from the DNA. Recorded for this sample are roughly 110,000 clones; 90% of them occurred a single time. 6.5% to 10% of the sample is in the top ten clones.

General conclusions and limits of the study: CD4 TCRs associated with the vaccine covered the entire spike protein, and the dominant responses were in regions 160-218 and 743-854. Because no day 14 peak-response samples were available, the repertoires could be characterized only after the peak T cell response. Participants were mostly white British and included more females than males, and it was suggested by the authors that clonal diversity may have been underestimated. Conclusions about previously exposed vaccinees are limited, since just six AZD1222 recipients were seropositive for SARS-CoV-2 at baseline. Reportedly, close to half of the unique spike-specific TCRs recognized epitopes lying outside the regions that are mutated in the B.1.351 and B.1.1.7 variants. The 56-69-year group was small, and its depth increase did not reach significance, likely because of low power. A significant rise in spike-specific TCR breadth and depth was observed after two AZD1222 doses relative to day 0 and relative to MenACWY recipients.

Spanning cysteine to phenylalanine, the CDR3 consists of 14 amino acids. The read is trimmed to its CDR3 DNA, 42 bases read in frame from base 1. The trim is 4 bases for V and 0 bases for J, with a gap of 10 bases between the germline ends. In the germline V gene (reference sequence), CDR1 corresponds to SEHNR and CDR2 to FQNEAQ. Specimen: peripheral blood, collected 28 days after the second AZD1222 dose. The sequence was obtained from an adult who received the AZD1222 COVID-19 vaccine. The chain is assembled from TRBV7-9 and TRBJ2-7; the D gene is unclear. CDR3 sequence: CASSSPDGSYEQYF. The DNA is TGTGCCAGCAGCTCTCCCGACGGCTCCTACGAGCAGTACTTC.